This is a list of T cell receptor beta chains from one sample in a study of blood T cell repertoires in COVID-19. Profiled with immunoSEQ multiplex PCR; TCRdb holds only in-frame clones, not every one. This sample carries about 170,000 clones, around three quarters of them seen once, and the ten largest clones take around a fifth. Sequenced: PBMCs or T cells enriched from blood (not recorded which). All receptors derive from a woman aged 70-85 years in a cohort exposed to, infected with or recovered from COVID-19 (not recorded which). Both conserved end residues are part of each CDR3. Fields, in order: CDR3 DNA, CDR3 protein, V gene, J gene, clone size, D gene. A D gene is named only where the DNA matches it firmly. Some rows mark clone size as missing; the rest say once, few, many or name a class of expanded clone.

DNA: TGTGCCAGCAGCTTATATAAACTAGTCCCCCACTTC
CDR3: CASSLYKLVPHF
V: TRBV11-3
J: TRBJ2-5
size: NA
D: NA

DNA: TGTGCCAGCAGCTTAGAGACAGCAGTCTACAATGAGCAGTTCTTC
CDR3: CASSLETAVYNEQFF
V: TRBV7-2
J: TRBJ2-1
size: NA
D: NA

DNA: TGCAGCGTTGCGACCGGGGGGTCGAACACTGAAGCTTTCTTT
CDR3: CSVATGGSNTEAFF
V: TRBV29-1
J: TRBJ1-1
size: NA
D: NA

DNA: TGTGCCAGCAGCTTATCAGCCTCTAGCGGGAGTGCCGGGGAGCTGTTTTTT
CDR3: CASSLSASSGSAGELFF
V: TRBV11-3
J: TRBJ2-2
size: few
D: TRBD2

DNA: TGTGCCAGCAGCTTTAGCCCCAACACTGAAGCTTTCTTT
CDR3: CASSFSPNTEAFF
V: TRBV7-9
J: TRBJ1-1
size: NA
D: NA

DNA: TGTGCCTGGAGTGTAGGGAGTGGTGAGCAGTTCTTC
CDR3: CAWSVGSGEQFF
V: TRBV30
J: TRBJ2-1
size: NA
D: NA

DNA: TGTGCCAGTAGCCGAACTAGGACTAGCGGGAGCTACGAGCAGTACTTC
CDR3: CASSRTRTSGSYEQYF
V: TRBV19
J: TRBJ2-7
size: once
D: TRBD2

DNA: TGTGCCAGCACCTCCTCAGGGGTCCAAGAGACCCAGTACTTC
CDR3: CASTSSGVQETQYF
V: TRBV28
J: TRBJ2-5
size: NA
D: NA

DNA: TGCGCCAGCAGCCCCAACAGGGCGGAAGCTTTCTTT
CDR3: CASSPNRAEAFF
V: TRBV5-1
J: TRBJ1-1
size: NA
D: NA

DNA: TGTGCCAGCAGCGGGACAGGGACTGGAAACACCATATATTTT
CDR3: CASSGTGTGNTIYF
V: TRBV7-9
J: TRBJ1-3
size: NA
D: TRBD1

DNA: TGTGCCAGCTCACCAGGGTTTACGAGACAGGGCTACGAGCAGTACTTC
CDR3: CASSPGFTRQGYEQYF
V: TRBV18
J: TRBJ2-7
size: NA
D: TRBD1

DNA: TGTGCCAGCAGCCCTGACAGAAACTATGGCTACACCTTC
CDR3: CASSPDRNYGYTF
V: TRBV7-3
J: TRBJ1-2
size: few
D: NA

DNA: TGTGCTAGCAGCTTCGGACTAGCGGCCCAAGAGACCCAGTACTTC
CDR3: CASSFGLAAQETQYF
V: TRBV7-7
J: TRBJ2-5
size: NA
D: TRBD2

DNA: TGTGCCAGCGGCCAGACAGGGATCAACGAGCAGTACTTC
CDR3: CASGQTGINEQYF
V: TRBV7-2
J: TRBJ2-7
size: NA
D: TRBD1

DNA: TGTGCAAGTCGCCGGGACAGCCCCAAGATCAACACCATATATTTT
CDR3: CASRRDSPKINTIYF
V: TRBV12-2
J: TRBJ1-3
size: NA
D: NA

DNA: TGTGCCAGCAGTTCCGCGGGACTAGCGGGGACGAACACCGGGGAGCTGTTTTTT
CDR3: CASSSAGLAGTNTGELFF
V: TRBV28
J: TRBJ2-2
size: NA
D: TRBD2

DNA: TGCGCCAGCAGCTTGGCCGGGACTAGCGGGAGTTTTGCCAAAAACATTCAGTACTTC
CDR3: CASSLAGTSGSFAKNIQYF
V: TRBV5-1
J: TRBJ2-4
size: NA
D: TRBD2

DNA: TGTGCCAGCAGTTTATTCTCTTTTGCGGGGGGGGCCAATGAGCAGTTCTTC
CDR3: CASSLFSFAGGANEQFF
V: TRBV27
J: TRBJ2-1
size: once
D: TRBD2

DNA: TGTGCCAGCAGCCCCGTAGGGCTAGCGGGAGTAGGGGAGCAGTACTTC
CDR3: CASSPVGLAGVGEQYF
V: TRBV5-4
J: TRBJ2-7
size: few
D: TRBD2

DNA: TGCGCCAGCAGCTTGGCCGGGACAGGGGCCGCCGAGCAGTACTTC
CDR3: CASSLAGTGAAEQYF
V: TRBV5-1
J: TRBJ2-7
size: NA
D: TRBD1

DNA: TGTGCCAGCTCAAAAACAGGCCTCGCGAACACCGGGGAGCTGTTTTTT
CDR3: CASSKTGLANTGELFF
V: TRBV18
J: TRBJ2-2
size: NA
D: NA

DNA: TGTGCCAGCAGCTCACAGGGGGGACAAAATGAGCAGTTCTTC
CDR3: CASSSQGGQNEQFF
V: TRBV7-2
J: TRBJ2-1
size: few
D: TRBD1

DNA: TGTGCCAGCATTTTAGGTCCAGGGGCATACGAGCAGTACTTC
CDR3: CASILGPGAYEQYF
V: TRBV14
J: TRBJ2-7
size: NA
D: NA

DNA: TGTGCCAGCAGCGTGGGACCGGGACTAGCGGGAGTTGAGCAGTTCTTC
CDR3: CASSVGPGLAGVEQFF
V: TRBV9
J: TRBJ2-1
size: once
D: TRBD2

DNA: TGTGCCAGCAGCCCCCGGGACACTTCCTACGAGCAGTACTTC
CDR3: CASSPRDTSYEQYF
V: TRBV7-8
J: TRBJ2-7
size: NA
D: NA

DNA: TGTGCCAGCAGACCTACAGGGGCCACTGAAGCTTTCTTT
CDR3: CASRPTGATEAFF
V: TRBV14
J: TRBJ1-1
size: few
D: TRBD1

DNA: TGTGCCAGTAGCCCTCGACAGGGGGCGTACCAAGAGACCCAGTACTTC
CDR3: CASSPRQGAYQETQYF
V: TRBV19
J: TRBJ2-5
size: NA
D: TRBD1

DNA: TGTGCCAGCTCACCACCGGCGGGGGGAAGTAATGAGCAGTTCTTC
CDR3: CASSPPAGGSNEQFF
V: TRBV18
J: TRBJ2-1
size: NA
D: TRBD2

DNA: TGTGCCAGTAGGACCAGCGGGAGCAAAAACATTCAGTACTTC
CDR3: CASRTSGSKNIQYF
V: TRBV19
J: TRBJ2-4
size: NA
D: TRBD2

DNA: TGTGCCAGCAGCCGAGGACAGGAGACCTTCTACACCTTC
CDR3: CASSRGQETFYTF
V: TRBV3-1/TRBV3-2
J: TRBJ1-2
size: NA
D: TRBD1

DNA: TGTGCCAGCAGCCCGTCCGGGACAGGGGCTGGAAACACCATATATTTT
CDR3: CASSPSGTGAGNTIYF
V: TRBV7-9
J: TRBJ1-3
size: NA
D: TRBD1

DNA: TGTGCCAGTAGTATAGATCGCGGCAGCCTGAACACTGAAGCTTTCTTT
CDR3: CASSIDRGSLNTEAFF
V: TRBV19
J: TRBJ1-1
size: NA
D: NA

DNA: TGTGCGGCCGCCTACGGCGGGACGCGCTACAATGAGCAGTTCTTC
CDR3: CAAAYGGTRYNEQFF
V: TRBV28
J: TRBJ2-1
size: few
D: NA

DNA: TGCGCCAGCAGCTTGCGGGTTAGCGGGACCTACAATGAGCAGTTCTTC
CDR3: CASSLRVSGTYNEQFF
V: TRBV5-1
J: TRBJ2-1
size: few
D: TRBD2

DNA: TGTGCCAGCAGCACGGGACTAGCGAGAAGGGGGGAGCAGTTCTTC
CDR3: CASSTGLARRGEQFF
V: TRBV7-8
J: TRBJ2-1
size: few
D: TRBD2

DNA: TGTGCCAGCAGTGTGACTAGCGCCTACAATGAGCAGTTCTTC
CDR3: CASSVTSAYNEQFF
V: TRBV28
J: TRBJ2-1
size: once
D: TRBD2

DNA: TGTGCCAGCAGTACCCAGGGTTCGACCCCCGGGGAGCTGTTTTTT
CDR3: CASSTQGSTPGELFF
V: TRBV6-5
J: TRBJ2-2
size: NA
D: NA

DNA: TGTGCCAGCAGCCCGGACAGGGGGGTTCGGGGCTACACCTTC
CDR3: CASSPDRGVRGYTF
V: TRBV28
J: TRBJ1-2
size: NA
D: TRBD1

DNA: TGTGCCAGTAGTCAGGGTACGCTGAACACTGAAGCTTTCTTT
CDR3: CASSQGTLNTEAFF
V: TRBV19
J: TRBJ1-1
size: NA
D: NA

DNA: TGCAGCGTTGCCGGGACATTACGTAGCGAGCAGTACTTC
CDR3: CSVAGTLRSEQYF
V: TRBV29-1
J: TRBJ2-7
size: NA
D: NA

DNA: TGTGCCAGCAGTGAAAGGCGCGGTGGCTACACCTTC
CDR3: CASSERRGGYTF
V: TRBV6-1
J: TRBJ1-2
size: NA
D: NA

DNA: TGTGCCAGTAATACCGGACTAGCGGGCTTTAGCCCCTACAATGAGCAGTTCTTC
CDR3: CASNTGLAGFSPYNEQFF
V: TRBV19
J: TRBJ2-1
size: NA
D: TRBD2

DNA: TGTGCCAGCAGCATACCGGGACTAGTCGGCGACAATGAGCAGTTCTTC
CDR3: CASSIPGLVGDNEQFF
V: TRBV7-9
J: TRBJ2-1
size: NA
D: TRBD2

DNA: TGTGCCATCCGGACTAGCGGGTTATCCTACAATGAGCAGTTCTTC
CDR3: CAIRTSGLSYNEQFF
V: TRBV10-3
J: TRBJ2-1
size: NA
D: TRBD2

DNA: TGTGCCATCAGCACCGGGACAGGGGGCTGGGATGAGCAGTTCTTC
CDR3: CAISTGTGGWDEQFF
V: TRBV10-3
J: TRBJ2-1
size: NA
D: TRBD1

DNA: TGCAGCGTTGGTGCGGGGGGCGCGAGGGGCTACACCTTC
CDR3: CSVGAGGARGYTF
V: TRBV29-1
J: TRBJ1-2
size: NA
D: NA

DNA: TGTGCCAGCAGCTTGGTGGACAGGGGGCGCGGGTACGAGCAGTACTTC
CDR3: CASSLVDRGRGYEQYF
V: TRBV5-6
J: TRBJ2-7
size: NA
D: TRBD1